Listed below are T cell receptor beta chains from one sample, sequenced in a study of blood T cell repertoires in COVID-19. TCRdb's table, derived via immunoSEQ multiplex PCR, lists solely in-frame clones and lacks some. The table has some 41,000 clones, approximately 91% seen once. The sample consisted of peripheral blood. The receptors were gathered from a woman aged 25-40 years in a cohort sampled during active COVID-19. Each CDR3 is given with its conserved first and last residue. A D gene is named only where the DNA matches it firmly. Size is stated for part of the rows, as once, few or many counts, or as a class when the clone is expanded.

D gene,V gene,clone size,J gene,CDR3 DNA,CDR3 protein
-,TRBV11-2,-,TRBJ2-3,TGTGCCAGCAGCCCGAGGGGGGGCTCGGCGCAGTATTTT,CASSPRGGSAQYF
TRBD2,TRBV5-1,-,TRBJ2-3,TGCGCCAGCACCACAGGACTAGCGGGGAGCACAGATACGCAGTATTTT,CASTTGLAGSTDTQYF
-,TRBV5-6,-,TRBJ1-4,TGTGCCAGCAGCTTGGATCCCCGGGTCACGTCTGAAAAACTGTTTTTT,CASSLDPRVTSEKLFF
-,TRBV28,-,TRBJ1-2,TGTGCCAGCAGTTTTCTATACGAGGCTGGCTACACCTTC,CASSFLYEAGYTF
-,TRBV9,-,TRBJ1-1,TGTGCCAGCAGCGTTGGGGTAGTATCGGTGAGGGCTGAAGCTTTCTTT,CASSVGVVSVRAEAFF
-,TRBV4-1,-,TRBJ1-1,TGCGCCAGCAGCCAAACGGACAGGAACACTGAAGCTTTCTTT,CASSQTDRNTEAFF
TRBD2,TRBV10-3,-,TRBJ2-7,TGTGCCATCAGTGGGACTAGCGGGGCCTACGAGCAGTACTTC,CAISGTSGAYEQYF
-,TRBV18,-,TRBJ1-6,TGTGCCAGCTCCAAGAGCGGCGACAGGAATTCACCCCTCCACTTT,CASSKSGDRNSPLHF
TRBD1,TRBV5-1,-,TRBJ2-7,TGCGCCAGCAGCTTGTGGGACAGTTCCTACGAGCAGTACTTC,CASSLWDSSYEQYF
TRBD1,TRBV11-2,-,TRBJ2-7,TGTGCCAGCAGCTATACAGGGGTATCGTCCTACGAGCAGTACTTC,CASSYTGVSSYEQYF
TRBD1,TRBV28,-,TRBJ1-5,TGTGCCAGCAGTTTAGCGGACAGGGAAGATCAGCCCCAGCATTTT,CASSLADREDQPQHF
-,TRBV21-1,-,TRBJ2-2,TGTGCCAGCAGCAAAGACGTAGCTAGCGGGAGGACGATTAACACCGGGGAGCTGTTTTTT,CASSKDVASGRTINTGELFF
TRBD2,TRBV27,-,TRBJ2-3,TGTGCCAGCAGTATCCGCCGGCGGGAGCCCACAGATACGCAGTATTTT,CASSIRRREPTDTQYF
-,TRBV28,-,TRBJ2-6,TGTGCCAGCAGTTTGGAGGGGGCGACCTCTGGGGCCAACGTCCTGACTTTC,CASSLEGATSGANVLTF
TRBD2,TRBV10-2,-,TRBJ2-1,TGCGCCAGCAGCCCCTATGGGGGAGGGCCTGGGAATGAGCAGTTCTTC,CASSPYGGGPGNEQFF
TRBD2,TRBV28,-,TRBJ2-7,TGTGCCAGCAGTTCCTTAGCGGGTGGTACCTACGAGCAGTACTTC,CASSSLAGGTYEQYF
TRBD2,TRBV3-1/TRBV3-2,-,TRBJ2-3,TGTGCCAGCAGCCCTTACCGGACTAGCGGGAGGGCCGATGGAGATACGCAGTATTTT,CASSPYRTSGRADGDTQYF
TRBD2,TRBV7-7,-,TRBJ2-2,TGTGCTAGCAGCTTAACGGGAGGAGGCGGGGAGCTGTTTTTT,CASSLTGGGGELFF
TRBD1,TRBV7-2,-,TRBJ2-1,TGTGCCAGCAGCTCCCGACAGGGGGCGATCAATGAGCAGTTCTTC,CASSSRQGAINEQFF
TRBD1,TRBV19,once,TRBJ2-2,TGTGCCAGTACCCCGGGACAGGGAAAGACCACCGGGGAGCTGTTTTTT,CASTPGQGKTTGELFF
-,TRBV3-1/TRBV3-2,-,TRBJ2-7,TGTGCCAGCAGCCAAGACCCCAATAATCCCAGCTCCTACGAGCAGTACTTC,CASSQDPNNPSSYEQYF
-,TRBV30,few,TRBJ1-6,TGTGCCTGGAGTGTACCGGGGGGTGCTAATTCACCCCTCCACTTT,CAWSVPGGANSPLHF